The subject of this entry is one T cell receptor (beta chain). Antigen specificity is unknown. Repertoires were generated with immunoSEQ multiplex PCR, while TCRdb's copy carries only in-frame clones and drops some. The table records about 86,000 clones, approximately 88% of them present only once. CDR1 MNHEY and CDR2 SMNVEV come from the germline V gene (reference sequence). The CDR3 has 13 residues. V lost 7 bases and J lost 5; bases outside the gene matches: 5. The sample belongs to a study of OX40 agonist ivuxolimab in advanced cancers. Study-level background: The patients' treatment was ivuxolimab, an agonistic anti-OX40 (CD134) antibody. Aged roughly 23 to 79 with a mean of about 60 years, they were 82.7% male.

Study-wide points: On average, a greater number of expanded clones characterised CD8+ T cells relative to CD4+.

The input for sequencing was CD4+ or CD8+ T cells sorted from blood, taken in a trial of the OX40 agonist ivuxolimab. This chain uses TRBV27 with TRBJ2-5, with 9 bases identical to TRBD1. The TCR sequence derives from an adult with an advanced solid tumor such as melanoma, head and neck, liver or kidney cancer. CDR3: CASTGQGRETQYF. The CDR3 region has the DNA TGTGCCAGCACCGGACAGGGGCGGGAGACCCAGTACTTC.